These T cell receptor beta chains were read from a single sample in a study of blood T cell repertoires in COVID-19. Here immunoSEQ multiplex PCR was the method, and the copy in TCRdb shows in-frame clones only, minus some. The repertoire holds roughly 100,000 clones, with more than 70% as singletons. Material: peripheral blood. The receptor set was obtained from an elderly woman in a cohort sampled during active COVID-19. CDR3s include the opening cysteine and the closing phenylalanine or tryptophan.

TRBV18,CASSTNRGRNSPLHF
TRBV18,CASSPGRETQYF
TRBV18,CASSPRISGAYNEQFF
TRBV5-4,CASSLFAGARQETQYF
TRBV10-3,CAISDITSTEAFF
TRBV5-1,CASSLPQGPDTQYF
TRBV5-4,CASSLARGGASDTQYF
TRBV6-1,CASSENPSRGRGYTF
TRBV21-1,CASSKARREGARSSYEQYF
TRBV6-6,CASSRQENSGNTIYF
TRBV5-6,CASTSSGSGSSGEQYF
TRBV3-1/TRBV3-2,CASSQIQGDGYTF
TRBV27,CASSSGTGIYEQYF
TRBV29-1,CSSDGLDNEQFF
TRBV3-1/TRBV3-2,CASSQEAVSNSPLHF
TRBV10-3,CAIRPDSYGYTF
TRBV9,CASSVVGIRQGEKQPQHF
TRBV3-1/TRBV3-2,CASSQRERTEAFF
TRBV29-1,CSVRTGAAGELFF
TRBV18,CASSPRAETYEQYF
TRBV28,CASSLAGAYEQYF
TRBV5-8,CASSSNGLLAGELFF
TRBV19,CASSIRGLAGYNEQFF
TRBV12-5,CASQPSVAGGRQFF
TRBV9,CASSVAPQGANEKLFF
TRBV5-1,CASSPLGAGGRETQYF
TRBV7-7,CASSLGQGTGNTIYF
TRBV19,CASRPGRQGGDTQYF
TRBV4-2,CASSQGGLALDTQYF
TRBV5-1,CASSSTGGRTNEQFF
TRBV18,CASSPQRAGSDEQFF
TRBV30,CAWDRTATYEQYF
TRBV3-1/TRBV3-2,CASNTHPAADEQFF
TRBV18,CASSQLPDRGVLPQHF
TRBV29-1,CSVDLGQGEAFF
TRBV7-2,CASSLGIPGLAAGEQYF
TRBV18,CASTTAGNQPQHF
TRBV12-3/TRBV12-4,CASRTDLDSPLHF
TRBV19,CASSNGGGTDTQYF
TRBV18,CASSPPRGSYEQYF
TRBV30,CAWIPGGPYNEQFF
TRBV6-5,CASSYAGEGSSPLHF
TRBV9,CASSVGQGLADTQYF